The T cell receptor beta chain under discussion was sequenced for a study of T-cell memory formation after mild COVID-19. This clonotype was observed many times. The target antigen is unknown. It was 5'RACE with constant-segment primers that produced the TCR alpha and TCR beta cDNA libraries, which carried sample barcodes and UMIs. TCRdb used MiXCR to reprocess the 5' RACE reads, holding one entry per CDR3 protein. Here the sample spans 300,000 to 400,000 distinct CDR3 sequences, about an eighth being singletons. Points from the study as a whole: Later expanders leaned CD4+, whereas clones that contracted between day 15 and 85 were balanced CD4/CD8. Cross-reactive memory seemingly joined, as some responding clones were found in pre-infection memory. The authors left the SARS-CoV-2 specificity of second-wave clones peaking on day 37 unconfirmed.

CDR1 and CDR2 from the germline V gene are SGHTA and FQGNSA. V lost 5 bases, J lost 8 bases, and 19 bases lay in between. There are 15 residues in the CDR3. Sample: PBMCs or a T cell subset sorted from them (not recorded which). The receptor comes from a man aged 18 to 29 who had mild COVID-19 (a few samples of this study predate the infection). Cell type and time point are not known. V and J are TRBV7-2 and TRBJ2-1; D is unclear. For the CDR3, the DNA is TGTGCCAGCAGCACCGACCGGGTCCCAGGCCATGAGCAGTTCTTC. It yields the protein CASSTDRVPGHEQFF.